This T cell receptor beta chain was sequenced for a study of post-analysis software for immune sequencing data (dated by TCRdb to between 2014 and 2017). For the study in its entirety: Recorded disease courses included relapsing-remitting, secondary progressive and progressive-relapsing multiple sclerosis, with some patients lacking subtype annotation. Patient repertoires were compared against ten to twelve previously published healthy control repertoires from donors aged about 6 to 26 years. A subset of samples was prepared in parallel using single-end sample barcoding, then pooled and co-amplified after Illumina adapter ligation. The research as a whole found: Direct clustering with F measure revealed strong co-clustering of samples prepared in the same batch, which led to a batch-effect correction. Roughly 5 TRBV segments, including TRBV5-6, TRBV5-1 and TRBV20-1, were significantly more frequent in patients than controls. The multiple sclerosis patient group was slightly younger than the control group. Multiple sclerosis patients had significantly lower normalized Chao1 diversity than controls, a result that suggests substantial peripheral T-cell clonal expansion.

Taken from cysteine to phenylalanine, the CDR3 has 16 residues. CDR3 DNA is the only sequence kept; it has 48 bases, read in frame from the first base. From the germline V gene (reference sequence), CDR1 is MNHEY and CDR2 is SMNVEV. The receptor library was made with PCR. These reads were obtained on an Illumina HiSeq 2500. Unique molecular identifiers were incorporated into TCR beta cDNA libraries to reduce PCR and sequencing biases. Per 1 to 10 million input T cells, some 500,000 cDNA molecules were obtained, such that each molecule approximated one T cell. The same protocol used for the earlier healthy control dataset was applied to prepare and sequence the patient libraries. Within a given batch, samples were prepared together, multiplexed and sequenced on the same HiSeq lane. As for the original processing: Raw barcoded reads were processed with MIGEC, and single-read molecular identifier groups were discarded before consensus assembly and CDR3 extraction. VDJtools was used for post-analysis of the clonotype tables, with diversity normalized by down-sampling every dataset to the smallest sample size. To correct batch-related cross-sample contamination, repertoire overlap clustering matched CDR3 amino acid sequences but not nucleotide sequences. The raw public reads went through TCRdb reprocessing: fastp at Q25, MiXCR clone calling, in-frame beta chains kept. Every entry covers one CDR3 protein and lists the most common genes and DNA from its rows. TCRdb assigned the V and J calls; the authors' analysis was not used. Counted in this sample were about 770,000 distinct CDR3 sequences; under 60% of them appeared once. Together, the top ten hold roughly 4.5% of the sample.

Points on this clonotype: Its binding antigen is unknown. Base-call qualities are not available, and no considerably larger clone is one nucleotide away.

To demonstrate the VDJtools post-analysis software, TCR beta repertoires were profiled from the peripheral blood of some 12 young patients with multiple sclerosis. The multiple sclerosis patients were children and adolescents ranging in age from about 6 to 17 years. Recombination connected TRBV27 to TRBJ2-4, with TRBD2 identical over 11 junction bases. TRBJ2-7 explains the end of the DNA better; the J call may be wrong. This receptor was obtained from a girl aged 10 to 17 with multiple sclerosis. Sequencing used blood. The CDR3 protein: CASSTPRTSGLYEQYF. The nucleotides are TGTGCCAGCAGCACCCCCCGGACTAGCGGGCTCTACGAGCAGTACTTC.